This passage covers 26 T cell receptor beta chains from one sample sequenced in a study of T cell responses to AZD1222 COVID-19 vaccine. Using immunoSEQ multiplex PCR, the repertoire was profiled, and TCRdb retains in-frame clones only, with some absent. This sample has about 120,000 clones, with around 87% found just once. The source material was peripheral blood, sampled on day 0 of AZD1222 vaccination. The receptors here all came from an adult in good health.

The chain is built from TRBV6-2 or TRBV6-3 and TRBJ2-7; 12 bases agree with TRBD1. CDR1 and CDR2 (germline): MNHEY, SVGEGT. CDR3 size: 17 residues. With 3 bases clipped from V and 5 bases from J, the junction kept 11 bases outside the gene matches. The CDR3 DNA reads TGTGCCAGCAGTTATTCGGTCGGGACAGGGGGCCGGGACGAGCAGTACTTC. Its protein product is CASSYSVGTGGRDEQYF.

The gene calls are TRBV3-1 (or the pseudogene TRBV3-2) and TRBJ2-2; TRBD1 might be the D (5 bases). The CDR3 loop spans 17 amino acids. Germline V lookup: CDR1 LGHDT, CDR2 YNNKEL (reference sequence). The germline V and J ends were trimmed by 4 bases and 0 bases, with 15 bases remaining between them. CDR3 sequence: CASSPRQGRTNTGELFF. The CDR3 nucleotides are TGTGCCAGCAGCCCCCGGCAGGGCCGAACGAACACCGGGGAGCTGTTTTTT.

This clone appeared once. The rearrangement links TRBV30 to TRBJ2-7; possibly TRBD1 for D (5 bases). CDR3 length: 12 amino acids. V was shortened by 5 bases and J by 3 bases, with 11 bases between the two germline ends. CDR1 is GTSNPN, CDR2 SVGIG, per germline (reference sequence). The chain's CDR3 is CAWSGQHYEQYF. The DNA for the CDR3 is TGTGCCTGGTCTGGACAACACTACGAGCAGTACTTC.

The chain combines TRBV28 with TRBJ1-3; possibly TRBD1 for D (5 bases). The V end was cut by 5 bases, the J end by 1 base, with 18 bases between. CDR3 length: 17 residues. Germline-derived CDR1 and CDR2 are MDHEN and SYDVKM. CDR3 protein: CASSAPGWGGSGNTIYF. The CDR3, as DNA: TGTGCCAGCAGTGCCCCAGGGTGGGGGGGATCTGGAAACACCATATATTTT.

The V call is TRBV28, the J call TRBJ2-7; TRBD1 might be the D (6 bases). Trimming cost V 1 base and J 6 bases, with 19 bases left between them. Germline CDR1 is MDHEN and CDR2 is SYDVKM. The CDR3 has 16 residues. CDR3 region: CASSLSQGLSFREQYF. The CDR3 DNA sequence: TGTGCCAGCAGTTTATCTCAGGGGCTATCTTTCCGCGAGCAGTACTTC.

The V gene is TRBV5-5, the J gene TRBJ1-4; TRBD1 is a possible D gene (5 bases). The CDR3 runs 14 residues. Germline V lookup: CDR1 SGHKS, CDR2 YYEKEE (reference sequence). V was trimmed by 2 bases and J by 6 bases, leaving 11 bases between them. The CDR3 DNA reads TGTGCCAGCAGCTTCCGGCAGGGAGATGAAAAACTGTTTTTT. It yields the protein CASSFRQGDEKLFF.

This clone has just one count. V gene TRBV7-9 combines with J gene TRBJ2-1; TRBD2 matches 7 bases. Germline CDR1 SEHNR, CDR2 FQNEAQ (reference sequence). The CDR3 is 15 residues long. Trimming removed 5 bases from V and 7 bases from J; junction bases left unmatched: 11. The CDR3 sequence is CASSPWGGSGNEQFF. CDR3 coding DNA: TGTGCCAGCAGCCCCTGGGGCGGGAGTGGGAATGAGCAGTTCTTC.

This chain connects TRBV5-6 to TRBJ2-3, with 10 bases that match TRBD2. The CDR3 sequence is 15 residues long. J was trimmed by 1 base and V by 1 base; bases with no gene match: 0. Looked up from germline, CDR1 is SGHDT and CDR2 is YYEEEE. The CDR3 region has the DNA TGTGCCAGCAGCTTGACTAGCGGGGGCACAGATACGCAGTATTTT. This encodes CASSLTSGGTDTQYF. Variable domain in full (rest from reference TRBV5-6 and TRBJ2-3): DAGVTQSPTHLIKTRGQQVTLRCSPKSGHDTVSWYQQALGQGPQFIFQYYEEEERQRGNFPDRFSGHQFPNYSSELNVNALLLGDSALYLCASSLTSGGTDTQYFGPGTRLTVL.

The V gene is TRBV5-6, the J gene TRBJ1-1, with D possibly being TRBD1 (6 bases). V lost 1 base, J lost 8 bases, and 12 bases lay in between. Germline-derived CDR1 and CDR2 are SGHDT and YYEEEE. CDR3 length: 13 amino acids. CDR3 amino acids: CASSLTGLGEAFF. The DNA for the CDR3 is TGTGCCAGCAGCTTGACAGGGCTCGGGGAAGCTTTCTTT.

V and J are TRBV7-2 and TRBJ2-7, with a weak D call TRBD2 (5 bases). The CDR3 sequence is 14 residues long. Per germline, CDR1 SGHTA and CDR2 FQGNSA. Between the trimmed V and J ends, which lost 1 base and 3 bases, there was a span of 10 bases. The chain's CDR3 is CASSLVGGRYEQYF. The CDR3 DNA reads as TGTGCCAGCAGCTTAGTTGGCGGGCGCTACGAGCAGTACTTC.

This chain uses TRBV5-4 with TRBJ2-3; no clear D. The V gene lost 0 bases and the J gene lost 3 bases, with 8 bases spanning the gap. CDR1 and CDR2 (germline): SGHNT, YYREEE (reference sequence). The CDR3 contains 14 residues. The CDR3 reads CASSLGPVTDTQYF. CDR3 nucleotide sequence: TGTGCCAGCAGCTTGGGCCCGGTTACAGATACGCAGTATTTT.

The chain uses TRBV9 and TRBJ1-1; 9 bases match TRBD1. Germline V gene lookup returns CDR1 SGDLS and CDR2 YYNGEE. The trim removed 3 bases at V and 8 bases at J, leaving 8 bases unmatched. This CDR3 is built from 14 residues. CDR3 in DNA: TGTGCCAGCAGCGCGAGGCCACAGGGGGCGGAAGCTTTCTTT. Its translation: CASSARPQGAEAFF.

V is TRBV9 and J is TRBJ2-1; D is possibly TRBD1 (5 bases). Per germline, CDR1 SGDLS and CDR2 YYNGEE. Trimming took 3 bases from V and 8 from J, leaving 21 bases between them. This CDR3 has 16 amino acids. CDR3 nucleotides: TGTGCCAGCAGCGCCCGACAGAAGGGGAACAGCGATGAGCAGTTCTTC. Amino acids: CASSARQKGNSDEQFF.

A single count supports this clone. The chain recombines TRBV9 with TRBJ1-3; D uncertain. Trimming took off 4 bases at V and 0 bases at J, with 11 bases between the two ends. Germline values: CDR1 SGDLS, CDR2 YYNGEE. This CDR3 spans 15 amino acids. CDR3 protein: CASSRDPFSGNTIYF. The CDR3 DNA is TGTGCCAGCAGCCGAGACCCTTTCTCTGGAAACACCATATATTTT. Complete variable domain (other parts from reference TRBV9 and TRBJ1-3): DSGVTQTPKHLITATGQRVTLRCSPRSGDLSVYWYQQSLDQGLQFLIQYYNGEERAKGNILERFSAQQFPDLHSELNLSSLELGDSALYFCASSRDPFSGNTIYFGEGSWLTVV.

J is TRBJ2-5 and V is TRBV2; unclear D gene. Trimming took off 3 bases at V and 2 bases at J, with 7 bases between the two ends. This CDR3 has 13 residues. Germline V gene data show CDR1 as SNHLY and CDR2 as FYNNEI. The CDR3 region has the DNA TGTGCCAGCAGTGACGGGTTTCAAGAGACCCAGTACTTC. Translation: CASSDGFQETQYF. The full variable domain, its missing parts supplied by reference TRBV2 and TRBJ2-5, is EPEVTQTPSHQVTQMGQEVILRCVPISNHLYFYWYRQILGQKVEFLVSFYNNEISEKSEIFDDQFSVERPDGSNFTLKIRSTKLEDSAMYFCASSDGFQETQYFGPGTRLLVL.

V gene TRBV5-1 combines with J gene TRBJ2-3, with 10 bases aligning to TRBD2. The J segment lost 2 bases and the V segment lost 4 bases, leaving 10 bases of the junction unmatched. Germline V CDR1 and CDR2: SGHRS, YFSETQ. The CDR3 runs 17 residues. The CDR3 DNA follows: TGCGCCAGCAGCCCGAGGCTAGCGGGGGTCCCCACAGATACGCAGTATTTT. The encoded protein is CASSPRLAGVPTDTQYF.

The CDR3 DNA sequence: TGTGCCTGGAGTAAGGTCCAAGGTGGCTACACCTTC. Amino acids: CAWSKVQGGYTF. This chain links TRBV30 with TRBJ1-2, with D unresolved. V lost 2 bases and J lost 7, with 11 bases in between. Germline CDR1 and CDR2: GTSNPN and SVGIG (reference sequence). This CDR3 region has 12 residues.

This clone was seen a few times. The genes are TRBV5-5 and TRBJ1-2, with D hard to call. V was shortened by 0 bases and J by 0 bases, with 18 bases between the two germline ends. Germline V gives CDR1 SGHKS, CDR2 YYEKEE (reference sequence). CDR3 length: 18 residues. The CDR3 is CASSLAIGTETSNYGYTF. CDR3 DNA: TGTGCCAGCAGCTTGGCCATAGGTACAGAGACTTCTAACTATGGCTACACCTTC.

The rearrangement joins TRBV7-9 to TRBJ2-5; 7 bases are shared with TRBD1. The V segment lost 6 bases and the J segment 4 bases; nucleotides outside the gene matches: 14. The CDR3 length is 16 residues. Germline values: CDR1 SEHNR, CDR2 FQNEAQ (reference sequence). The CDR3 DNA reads TGTGCCAGCAGTGTCCTTCCAGTGACAGGGAGAGAGACCCAGTACTTC. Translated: CASSVLPVTGRETQYF.

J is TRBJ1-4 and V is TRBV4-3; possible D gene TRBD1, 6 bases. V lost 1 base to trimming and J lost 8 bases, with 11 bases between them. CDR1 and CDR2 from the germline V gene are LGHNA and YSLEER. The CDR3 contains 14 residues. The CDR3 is CASSQGGGREKLFF. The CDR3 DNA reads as TGCGCCAGCAGCCAAGGTGGGGGGCGGGAAAAACTGTTTTTT.

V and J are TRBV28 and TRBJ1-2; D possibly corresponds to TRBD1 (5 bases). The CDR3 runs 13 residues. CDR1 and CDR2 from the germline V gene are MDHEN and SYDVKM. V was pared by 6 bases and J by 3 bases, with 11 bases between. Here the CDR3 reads CASSSDSYYGYTF. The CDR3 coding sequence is TGTGCCAGCAGCTCTGACAGTTACTATGGCTACACCTTC.

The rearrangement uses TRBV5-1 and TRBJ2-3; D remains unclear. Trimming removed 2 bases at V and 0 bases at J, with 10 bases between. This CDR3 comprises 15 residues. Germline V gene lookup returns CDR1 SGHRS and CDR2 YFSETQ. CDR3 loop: CASSFGIQSTDTQYF. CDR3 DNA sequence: TGCGCCAGCAGCTTTGGTATCCAAAGCACAGATACGCAGTATTTT.

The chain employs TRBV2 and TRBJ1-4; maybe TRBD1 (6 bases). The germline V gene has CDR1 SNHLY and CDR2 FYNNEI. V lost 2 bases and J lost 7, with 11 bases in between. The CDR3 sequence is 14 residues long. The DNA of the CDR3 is TGTGCCAGCAGTGAAACAGGGAAGGGTGAAAAACTGTTTTTT. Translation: CASSETGKGEKLFF.

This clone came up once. The chain's CDR3 is CASSFQRVGDTEAFF. CDR3 bases: TGTGCCAGCAGCTTCCAAAGGGTCGGTGACACTGAAGCTTTCTTT. The chain has TRBV3-1 (or the pseudogene TRBV3-2) and TRBJ1-1; D remains ambiguous. Deletions cut 5 bases from V and 3 bases from J, with 16 bases between. CDR1 is LGHDT, CDR2 YNNKEL, per germline (reference sequence). This CDR3 spans 15 amino acids.

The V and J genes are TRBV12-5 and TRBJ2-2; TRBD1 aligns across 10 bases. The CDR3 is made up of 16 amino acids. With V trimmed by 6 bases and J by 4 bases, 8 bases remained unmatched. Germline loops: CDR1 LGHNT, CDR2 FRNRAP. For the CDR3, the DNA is TGTGCTAGTGGGATTGACAGGGGGCTCGGCACCGGGGAGCTGTTTTTT. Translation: CASGIDRGLGTGELFF.

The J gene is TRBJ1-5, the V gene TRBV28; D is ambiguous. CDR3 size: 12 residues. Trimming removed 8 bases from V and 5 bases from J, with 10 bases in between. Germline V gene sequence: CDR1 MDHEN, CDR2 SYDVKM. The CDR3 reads CASLKGDQPQHF. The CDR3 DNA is TGTGCCAGCCTCAAAGGAGATCAGCCCCAGCATTTT.